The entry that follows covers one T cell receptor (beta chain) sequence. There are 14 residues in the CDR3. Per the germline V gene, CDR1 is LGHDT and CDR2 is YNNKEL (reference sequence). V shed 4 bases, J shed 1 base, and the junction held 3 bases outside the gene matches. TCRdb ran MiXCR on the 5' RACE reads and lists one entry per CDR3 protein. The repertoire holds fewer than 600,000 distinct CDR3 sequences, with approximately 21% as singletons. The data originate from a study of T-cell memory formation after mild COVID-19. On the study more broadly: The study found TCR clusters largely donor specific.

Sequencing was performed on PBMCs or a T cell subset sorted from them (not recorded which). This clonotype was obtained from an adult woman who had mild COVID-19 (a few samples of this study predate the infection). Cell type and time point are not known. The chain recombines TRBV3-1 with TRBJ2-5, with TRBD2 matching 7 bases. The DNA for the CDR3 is TGTGCCAGCAGCCGTCGGACTAGCCAAGAGACCCAGTACTTC. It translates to CASSRRTSQETQYF.